Shown below are 26 T cell receptor beta chains from a single sample sequenced in a study of glioma-infiltrating T cells. Amplification of TCR alpha and beta CDR3 regions from RNA used iRepertoire nested multiplex PCR. TCRdb reprocessed the multiplex PCR reads via MiXCR and lists one record per CDR3 protein. The data show 300,000 to 450,000 distinct CDR3 sequences, with 41% seen just once and 9.5% to 15% held by the top ten. Sample: glioma tissue, nonneoplastic brain tissue, or PBMCs (not recorded which). These receptors were obtained from a human donor with low-grade glioma or glioblastoma, undergoing nonglioma brain surgery, or in good health (not recorded which).

This chain joins TRBV27 and TRBJ2-7, with 13 bases aligning to TRBD2. The V gene end was trimmed by 6 bases and the J gene end by 4 bases; junction bases not matched to a gene: 21. Germline V CDR1 and CDR2: MNHEY, SMNVEV (reference sequence). There are 20 residues in the CDR3. This CDR3 is CASSQDDAGLAGVGGYEQYF. In DNA form, the CDR3 reads TGTGCCAGCAGCCAAGACGACGCCGGACTAGCGGGAGTTGGCGGGTACGAGCAGTACTTC.

Note on this clonotype: It may be a read error: a sequence one base away is much more abundant. The chain carries TRBV6-2 or TRBV6-3 and TRBJ1-1; D remains ambiguous. Germline values: CDR1 MNHEY, CDR2 SVGEGT. The length of the CDR3 is 16 residues. The DNA of the CDR3 is TGTGCCGGCAGTCAAAATTTTGTTGTTGCGAACACTGAAGCTTTCTTT. It specifies CAGSQNFVVANTEAFF.

This clonotype was observed a few times. V is TRBV12-3 or TRBV12-4 and J is TRBJ2-7; TRBD1 is a possible D gene (6 bases). CDR3 length: 13 amino acids. V gave up 3 bases and J gave up 6 bases, with 12 bases separating them. This CDR3 is CASSFAGESEQYF. CDR3 nucleotides: TGTGCCAGCAGTTTTGCAGGGGAGAGCGAGCAGTACTTC.

The gene calls are TRBV5-5 and TRBJ2-4; 7 nucleotides align to TRBD1. Per germline, CDR1 SGHKS and CDR2 YYEKEE (reference sequence). The CDR3 covers 15 residues. The V segment lost 4 bases and the J segment 8 bases; nucleotides outside the gene matches: 12. CDR3 in DNA: TGTGCCAGCAGCCCCCGTGACAGGGATTCTGACATTCAGTACTTC. This gives the protein CASSPRDRDSDIQYF.

Remarks on this clonotype: A much bigger clone sits one base away, suggesting this may be a read error. The chain combines TRBV20-1 with TRBJ1-1; D uncertain. The V end lost 0 bases, the J end lost 0 bases, and 11 bases lay between the germline ends. This CDR3 comprises 15 residues. Germline V gene sequence: CDR1 DFQATT, CDR2 SNEGSKA (reference sequence). CDR3 sequence reads: CSARDYKGMNTEAFF. CDR3 DNA: TGCAGTGCTAGAGACTACAAGGGCATGAACACTGAAGCTTTCTTT.

Written as DNA, the CDR3 is TGTGCCACCAGCAGAGATACCGTCCTCGGGGATCAGCCCCAGCATTTT. It specifies CATSRDTVLGDQPQHF. V gene TRBV15 combines with J gene TRBJ1-5; no clear D. The CDR3 runs 16 residues. The V gene's germline CDR1 is LNHNV and CDR2 YYDKDF (reference sequence). Trimming stripped 0 bases from V and 5 bases from J, with 14 bases between.

The V gene is TRBV20-1, the J gene TRBJ2-1; D call uncertain. CDR1 and CDR2 (germline): DFQATT, SNEGSKA (reference sequence). The CDR3 has 12 amino acids. V was clipped by 5 bases and J by 9 bases, with 14 bases between them. The CDR3 protein is CSASDSPPEQFF. The DNA for the CDR3 is TGCAGTGCTTCCGACTCCCCTCCTGAGCAGTTCTTC.

The gene calls are TRBV30 and TRBJ2-2, with D possibly being TRBD1 (5 bases). V dropped 6 bases and J dropped 3 bases, with 8 bases sitting between them. The CDR3 extends over 12 amino acids. Germline V CDR1 and CDR2: GTSNPN, SVGIG (reference sequence). The CDR3 sequence: CACSRDTGELFF. The CDR3 DNA is TGTGCCTGTTCCAGGGACACCGGGGAGCTGTTTTTT. Filled out from reference TRBV30 and TRBJ2-2, the complete variable domain reads SQTIHQWPATLVQPVGSPLSLECTVEGTSNPNLYWYRQAAGRGLQLLFYSVGIGQISSEVPQNLSASRPQDRQFILSSKKLLLSDSGFYLCACSRDTGELFFGEGSRLTVL.

This clonotype was counted a few times. V gene TRBV28 combines with J gene TRBJ2-1; D is perhaps TRBD1 or TRBD2 (6 bases each). The CDR3 spans 14 residues. V was shortened by 2 bases and J by 8 bases, with 13 bases between the two germline ends. Germline V gene sequence: CDR1 MDHEN, CDR2 SYDVKM. CDR3 residues: CASSLLGGADEQFF. Written as DNA, the CDR3 is TGTGCCAGCAGTTTACTGGGGGGCGCGGATGAGCAGTTCTTC. Looking up the rest from reference TRBV28 and TRBJ2-1 gives the full variable domain: DVKVTQSSRYLVKRTGEKVFLECVQDMDHENMFWYRQDPGLGLRLIYFSYDVKMKEKGDIPEGYSVSREKKERFSLILESASTNQTSMYLCASSLLGGADEQFFGPGTRLTVL.

A note on this clonotype: A much larger clone is a single base away; this may be a read error. This sequence joins TRBV25-1 and TRBJ2-5, with D maybe TRBD2 (7 bases). CDR1 and CDR2 (germline): MGHDK, SYGVNS. The CDR3 has 16 residues. In nucleotides, the CDR3 is TGTGCCAGCAGTGAAGGGACACTAGCGACCCAAGAGGCCCAGTACTTC. Protein: CASSEGTLATQEAQYF.

This chain joins TRBV20-1 and TRBJ1-1; TRBD1 matches at 7 bases. This CDR3 spans 14 amino acids. CDR1 and CDR2 (germline): DFQATT, SNEGSKA (reference sequence). The V and J ends lost 1 base and 4 bases, in that order; junction bases with no gene match: 6. The CDR3, as DNA: TGCAGTGCTAGAGTTCGCAGGGGGAGCACTGAAGCTTTCTTT. Translated, it gives CSARVRRGSTEAFF.

This clonotype was picked up a small number of times. The chain combines TRBV27 with TRBJ2-1; maybe TRBD1 (6 bases). Germline V gives CDR1 MNHEY, CDR2 SMNVEV (reference sequence). Between the trimmed V and J ends, which lost 5 bases and 4 bases, there was a span of 15 bases. The CDR3 covers 15 residues. The CDR3 is CASSQTDRLYNEQFF. CDR3 nucleotide sequence: TGTGCCAGCAGTCAAACGGACAGACTTTACAATGAGCAGTTCTTC.

Concerning this clonotype itself: Mismatch with germline at one junction end may stem from a read error. The gene calls are TRBV7-2 and TRBJ1-2; no reliable D call. The germline CDR1 and CDR2 sequences are SGHTA and FQGNSA. The CDR3 is made up of 15 amino acids. CDR3: CASSLAFAAHYGCTF. The CDR3 nucleotides read TGTGCCAGCAGCTTAGCGTTCGCAGCACACTATGGCTGCACCTTC.

This clonotype was seen a single time. The rearrangement uses TRBV3-1 and TRBJ1-1; D is ambiguous. With 6 bases removed from V and 2 bases from J, the gap between germline ends came to 10 bases. The germline CDR1 and CDR2 sequences are LGHDT and YNNKEL (reference sequence). The CDR3 contains 13 residues. The CDR3 protein is CASRDQINTEAFF. CDR3 nucleotides: TGTGCCAGCAGGGACCAGATAAACACTGAAGCTTTCTTT.

The gene calls are TRBV3-1 and TRBJ2-7; D is ambiguous. The CDR3 length is 14 residues. Germline CDR1 and CDR2: LGHDT and YNNKEL (reference sequence). Trimming shortened V by 0 bases and J by 0 bases, and 6 bases separated the two germline ends. The CDR3 nucleotides are TGTGCCAGCAGCCAAGATCTCATCTCCTACGAGCAGTACTTC. It encodes CASSQDLISYEQYF.

This clonotype was observed at least ten times. The chain links TRBV7-2 to TRBJ2-3; 14 bases match TRBD2. The CDR3 spans 17 residues. Trimming took 1 base from V and 4 from J; bases not matched to a gene: 4. CDR1 is SGHTA, CDR2 FQGNSA, per germline. The CDR3 is CASSLGGLAGGADTQYF. CDR3 nucleotides: TGTGCCAGCAGCTTAGGCGGACTAGCGGGAGGTGCAGATACGCAGTATTTT. Using reference TRBV7-2 and TRBJ2-3 for the parts outside the CDR3, the full variable domain is GAGVSQSPSNKVTEKGKDVELRCDPISGHTALYWYRQSLGQGLEFLIYFQGNSAPDKSGLPSDRFSAERTGGSVSTLTIQRTQQEDSAVYLCASSLGGLAGGADTQYFGPGTRLTVL.

The CDR3 DNA reads TGTGCCAGCGATGACTCCCGGAGGGATGAGCAGTTCTTC. Protein sequence: CASDDSRRDEQFF. The rearrangement joins TRBV2 to TRBJ2-1, with D perhaps TRBD2 (6 bases). Trimming took 8 bases from V and 8 from J, leaving 16 bases between them. CDR1 SNHLY and CDR2 FYNNEI come from the germline V gene. There are 13 residues in the CDR3.

This clonotype was seen a few times. The chain joins TRBV7-2 to TRBJ2-3; the D gene is possibly TRBD1 (6 bases). In germline, CDR1 is SGHTA, CDR2 FQGNSA. This CDR3 has 14 residues. Trimming removed 8 bases from V and 2 bases from J, with 14 bases in between. The CDR3, as DNA: TGTGCCAGCGCCCGGACAGCGAACACAGATACGCAGTATTTT. As protein: CASARTANTDTQYF.

This sequence joins TRBV5-4 and TRBJ1-2, with D hard to call. The ends were cut back, 1 base at V and 0 bases at J, with 7 bases in the middle. CDR1 and CDR2 from the germline V gene are SGHNT and YYREEE (reference sequence). The CDR3 covers 14 residues. In nucleotides, the CDR3 is TGTGCCAGCAGCTTGCCGGAGCCTAACTATGGCTACACCTTC. It is translated as CASSLPEPNYGYTF.

As to this clonotype: Its ends do not fully match the called genes, so a read error is possible. V gene TRBV28 combines with J gene TRBJ2-7; D perhaps matches TRBD2 (5 bases). The CDR3 is made up of 12 amino acids. Germline CDR1 MDHEN, CDR2 SYDVKM. CDR3 loop: CASRQPWKEGSF. As DNA, the CDR3 is TGTGCCAGCAGGCAACCTTGGAAAGAAGGGAGTTTC.

J is TRBJ2-7 and V is TRBV19; 7 nucleotides agree with TRBD2. V shed 3 bases and J 3 bases; nucleotides not matched to a gene: 2. From germline, CDR1 is LNHDA and CDR2 SQIVND (reference sequence). The CDR3 totals 13 residues. Written as DNA, the CDR3 is TGTGCCAGTAGTATCCAGCGGGGCTACGAGCAGTACTTC. Translated: CASSIQRGYEQYF.

This clonotype was observed a handful of times. This chain joins TRBV7-2 and TRBJ2-1; TRBD2 matches 8 bases. The CDR3 has 17 amino acids. The J segment lost 6 bases and the V segment lost 8 bases, leaving 18 bases of the junction unmatched. Germline loops: CDR1 SGHTA, CDR2 FQGNSA. This CDR3 reads CASQDRALAGPLNEQFF. CDR3 nucleotide sequence: TGTGCCAGCCAGGACAGAGCATTAGCGGGGCCCCTCAATGAGCAGTTCTTC.

This rearrangement joins TRBV7-6 to TRBJ1-1; D is undetermined. V shed 5 bases and J shed 8 bases, with 15 bases lying between them. The germline CDR1 and CDR2 sequences are SGHVS and FNYEAQ. This CDR3 region has 13 residues. The CDR3 bases are TGTGCCAGCAGCCAACTGGTGGTAGACGAAGCTTTCTTT. Its protein product is CASSQLVVDEAFF.

The V call is TRBV28, the J call TRBJ1-1; D not resolved. Germline V gene lookup returns CDR1 MDHEN and CDR2 SYDVKM. The germline V and J ends were trimmed by 3 bases and 4 bases, with 12 bases remaining between them. The CDR3 covers 14 residues. CDR3: CASSFRVAGTEAFF. Here the CDR3 DNA reads TGTGCCAGCAGTTTTCGGGTGGCAGGCACTGAAGCTTTCTTT.

Regarding this clonotype: It may be a read error: a sequence one base away is much more abundant. This sequence joins TRBV28 and TRBJ2-7; no clear D gene. Deletions cut 4 bases from V and 1 base from J, with 14 bases between. The germline V gene encodes CDR1 MDHEN and CDR2 SYDVKM. The CDR3 runs 15 residues. CDR3 protein: CASSSPVDRSYEQYF. The CDR3 region has the DNA TGTGCCAGCAGTTCCCCAGTGGATAGGTCCTACGAGCAGTACTTC.

This clonotype turned up a few times. The J gene is TRBJ2-7, the V gene TRBV4-1; the match to TRBD1 covers 8 bases. Germline CDR1 reads MGHRA; CDR2 reads YSYEKL. The CDR3 covers 16 residues. Trimming took 0 bases from V and 4 from J; bases not matched to a gene: 8. The chain's CDR3 is CASSQDHRQGRYEQYF. As DNA, the CDR3 is TGCGCCAGCAGCCAAGATCACCGACAGGGGCGTTACGAGCAGTACTTC.